Here is one T cell receptor (beta chain) with its context. The germline V gene encodes CDR1 SGHRS and CDR2 YFSETQ. V gave up 5 bases and J gave up 0 bases, with 9 bases separating them. This CDR3 contains 13 residues. This sample was taken from a study of OX40 agonist ivuxolimab in advanced cancers. Clones were sequenced by immunoSEQ multiplex PCR, and TCRdb holds only the in-frame ones, with some missing. The sample lists over 55,000 clones; roughly 94% were seen once. This clonotype was obtained from an adult with an advanced solid tumor such as melanoma, head and neck, liver or kidney cancer. Sequenced material: CD4+ or CD8+ T cells sorted from blood, taken in a trial of the OX40 agonist ivuxolimab. This chain connects TRBV5-1 to TRBJ2-7, with D maybe TRBD1 (6 bases). In DNA form, the CDR3 reads TGCGCCAGCAGTTGGGGGCTCTCCTACGAGCAGTACTTC. It specifies CASSWGLSYEQYF.